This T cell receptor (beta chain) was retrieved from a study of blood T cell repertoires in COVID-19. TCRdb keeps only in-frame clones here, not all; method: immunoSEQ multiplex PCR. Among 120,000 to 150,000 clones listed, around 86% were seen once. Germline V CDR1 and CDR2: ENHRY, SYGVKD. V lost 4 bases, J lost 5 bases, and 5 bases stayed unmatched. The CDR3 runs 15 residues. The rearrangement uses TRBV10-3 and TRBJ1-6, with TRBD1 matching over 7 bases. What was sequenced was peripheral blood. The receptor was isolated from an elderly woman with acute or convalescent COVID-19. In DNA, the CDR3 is TGTGCCATCAGTGTTGCGGGACAGCATAATTCACCCCTCCACTTT. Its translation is CAISVAGQHNSPLHF.